These 18 T cell receptor beta chains came from one sample sequenced in a study of beta chain features in type 1 diabetes. Every isolated RNA sample was fully reverse transcribed, so sequencing captured expressed TCRB transcripts. Repertoires were generated with immunoSEQ multiplex PCR, while TCRdb's copy carries only in-frame clones and drops some. Of 860,000 or so clones in the sample, under 20% were seen once. The material sequenced was naive CD4+ T cells from blood. The receptors shown here come from a woman younger than 35 in good health.

The chain couples TRBV5-1 to TRBJ2-7; either TRBD1 or TRBD2 may fit D (6 bases each). With 5 bases removed from V and 2 bases from J, the gap between germline ends came to 14 bases. The CDR3 has 14 residues. Germline values: CDR1 SGHRS, CDR2 YFSETQ. CDR3 in amino acids: CASREGVGPYEQYF. As DNA, the CDR3 is TGCGCCAGCAGGGAGGGGGTCGGACCCTACGAGCAGTACTTC.

This clone was found a few times. The gene calls are TRBV28 and TRBJ1-1; maybe TRBD1 (6 bases). The germline V and J ends were trimmed by 7 bases and 5 bases, with 14 bases remaining between them. The CDR3 length is 13 residues. CDR1 MDHEN and CDR2 SYDVKM come from the germline V gene. Here the CDR3 reads CASNSQGWTEAFF. For the CDR3, the DNA is TGTGCCAGCAATTCACAGGGATGGACTGAAGCTTTCTTT. The full variable domain, with the rest looked up from reference TRBV28 and TRBJ1-1, is DVKVTQSSRYLVKRTGEKVFLECVQDMDHENMFWYRQDPGLGLRLIYFSYDVKMKEKGDIPEGYSVSREKKERFSLILESASTNQTSMYLCASNSQGWTEAFFGQGTRLTVV.

This chain uses TRBV5-6 with TRBJ2-2; 10 nucleotides agree with TRBD2. The CDR3 covers 16 residues. Trimming at V came to 4 bases and at J to 6 bases, leaving 9 bases not matched to a gene. Germline CDR1 reads SGHDT; CDR2 reads YYEEEE. The CDR3: CASSTPLAGWAGELFF. The CDR3 bases are TGTGCCAGCAGCACCCCACTAGCGGGGTGGGCCGGGGAGCTGTTTTTT.

The chain couples TRBV28 to TRBJ2-7, with D uncertain. CDR3 length: 10 amino acids. V lost 10 bases to trimming and J lost 4 bases, with 8 bases between them. Germline CDR1 MDHEN, CDR2 SYDVKM. DNA of the CDR3: TGTGCCACCGCCAGATACGAGCAGTACTTC. Protein: CATARYEQYF.

For the CDR3, the DNA is TGTGCCAGCAGTTACGACAGGAGGTCCTACGAGCAGTACTTC. Translation gives CASSYDRRSYEQYF. The chain uses TRBV6-5 and TRBJ2-7, with D tentatively TRBD1 (6 bases). V was trimmed by 2 bases and J by 1 base, leaving 9 bases between them. CDR1 and CDR2 from the germline V gene are MNHEY and SVGAGI. This CDR3 contains 14 residues.

This clone was picked up a small number of times. DNA of the CDR3: TGTGCCGTCTCGCGCTTGGATGGCTACACCTTC. Its translation is CAVSRLDGYTF. V is TRBV28 and J is TRBJ1-2; no clear D gene. The CDR3 consists of 11 residues. Per germline, CDR1 MDHEN and CDR2 SYDVKM. V shed 11 bases and J shed 6 bases, with 13 bases lying between them.

Only one count was recorded for this clone. The genes are TRBV7-9 and TRBJ1-2; the D is unclear. Trimming pared 1 base from V and 3 bases from J, leaving 3 bases between. The CDR3 consists of 12 residues. Germline V gene lookup returns CDR1 SEHNR and CDR2 FQNEAQ (reference sequence). CDR3 in DNA: TGTGCCAGCAGCTTAGTTCACTATGGCTACACCTTC. Its protein is CASSLVHYGYTF.

This clone has more than one count but fewer than ten. This chain links TRBV25-1 with TRBJ2-7; 9 nucleotides agree with TRBD2. Per the germline V gene, CDR1 is MGHDK and CDR2 is SYGVNS. The CDR3 is made up of 15 amino acids. V trimming: 1 base; J trimming: 2 bases; junction bases outside the gene matches: 3. The CDR3 DNA reads as TGTGCCAGCAGTGAATCGGTAGCGGGGGCCTACGAGCAGTACTTC. Protein sequence: CASSESVAGAYEQYF.

V usage is TRBV7-9 and J usage is TRBJ2-2; the match to TRBD2 covers 12 bases. V shed 0 bases and J 2 bases; nucleotides not matched to a gene: 7. The CDR3 has 19 amino acids. In germline, CDR1 is SEHNR, CDR2 FQNEAQ (reference sequence). In DNA form, the CDR3 reads TGTGCCAGCAGCTTAGCCCCGGGACTAGCGGGCCTTAACACCGGGGAGCTGTTTTTT. It codes for CASSLAPGLAGLNTGELFF.

DNA of the CDR3: TGTGCCAGCAGTTTTCGGAAGTGGGCAAGCCAGCCCCAGCATTTT. Translating gives CASSFRKWASQPQHF. The chain recombines TRBV28 with TRBJ1-5; D is undetermined. Trimming removed 3 bases from V and 7 bases from J, with 16 bases in between. There are 15 residues in the CDR3. Germline CDR1 reads MDHEN; CDR2 reads SYDVKM.

CDR3 region: CARSGQGSEQYF. For the CDR3, the DNA is TGTGCCAGATCGGGACAGGGGAGCGAGCAGTACTTC. This sequence joins TRBV2 and TRBJ2-7; 10 nucleotides line up with TRBD1. The CDR3 is 12 amino acids. Germline CDR1 and CDR2: SNHLY and FYNNEI. J lost 6 bases, V lost 9 bases, and 5 bases had no gene match.

This rearrangement joins TRBV25-1 to TRBJ2-7; no clear D gene. The V gene lost 1 base and the J gene lost 0 bases, with 10 bases spanning the gap. Looked up from germline, CDR1 is MGHDK and CDR2 is SYGVNS. The CDR3 is 15 amino acids. The CDR3 DNA follows: TGTGCCAGCAGTGAATGGACGGCAAGCTCCTACGAGCAGTACTTC. It codes for CASSEWTASSYEQYF.

This chain connects TRBV29-1 to TRBJ2-3; 10 bases map to TRBD2. Germline trimming cut 4 bases from V and 5 bases from J; bases unmatched to any gene: 6. This CDR3 contains 14 residues. CDR1 and CDR2 (germline): SQVTM, ANQGSEA. CDR3 DNA: TGCAGCGTTGGAAGCGGGAGGGCCCAAGATACGCAGTATTTT. It encodes CSVGSGRAQDTQYF.

The V and J genes are TRBV19 and TRBJ2-4, with 9 positions matching TRBD1. Germline V lookup: CDR1 LNHDA, CDR2 SQIVND (reference sequence). This CDR3 is 16 amino acids long. Losses at the gene ends were 7 bases for V and 0 bases for J; bases not matched to a gene: 7. The CDR3 sequence: CASNGQGILAKNIQYF. For the CDR3, the DNA is TGTGCCAGTAACGGACAGGGGATTTTAGCCAAAAACATTCAGTACTTC.

This rearrangement joins TRBV5-1 to TRBJ2-3; the match to TRBD2 covers 11 bases. The CDR3 covers 15 residues. Trimming at V came to 4 bases and at J to 7 bases, leaving 8 bases not matched to a gene. Germline CDR1 and CDR2: SGHRS and YFSETQ. DNA of the CDR3: TGCGCCAGCAGCCGTTTAGCGGGAGGGCCAAATACGCAGTATTTT. It encodes CASSRLAGGPNTQYF.

This clone was counted only a few times. This same CDR3 is encoded by further DNA sequences in the sample. CDR3 residues: CASSLGGTDTQYF. The CDR3 DNA follows: TGTGCCAGCAGCTTAGGAGGCACAGATACGCAGTATTTT. The V gene is TRBV7-6, the J gene TRBJ2-3; D remains ambiguous. The CDR3 is 13 amino acids. The germline CDR1 and CDR2 sequences are SGHVS and FNYEAQ. Trimming shortened V by 1 base and J by 1 base, and 3 bases separated the two germline ends.

The chain has TRBV7-8 and TRBJ1-2; no clear D. V dropped 2 bases and J dropped 4 bases, with 17 bases sitting between them. Germline lookup yields CDR1 SGHVS and CDR2 FQNEAQ. This CDR3 contains 16 residues. The CDR3 is CASSLLGRTLGYGYTF. The CDR3 DNA reads TGTGCCAGCAGCTTATTGGGAAGGACTCTCGGCTATGGCTACACCTTC.

The sample holds a few counts of this clone. The chain joins TRBV27 to TRBJ2-3; 13 bases agree with TRBD2. CDR1 MNHEY and CDR2 SMNVEV come from the germline V gene (reference sequence). V shed 5 bases and J 2 bases; nucleotides not matched to a gene: 13. The CDR3 contains 19 residues. The CDR3: CASSRPSGTSGTSTDTQYF. CDR3 DNA: TGTGCCAGCAGTCGCCCTTCCGGGACTAGCGGGACATCCACAGATACGCAGTATTTT.